The rows below give T cell receptor beta chains drawn from one sample of a study of T cells in narcolepsy. TCRdb's table, derived via immunoSEQ multiplex PCR, lists solely in-frame clones and lacks some. Of over 25,000 clones in the sample, under 85% were seen once. The sample consisted of CD45RA- memory CD4+ T cells from PBMCs. These receptors were taken from a human donor with narcolepsy. CDR3s include the opening cysteine and the closing phenylalanine or tryptophan. Each record gives: V gene, J gene, CDR3 protein.

>TRBV4-3|TRBJ2-1
CASSQERVNEQFF
>TRBV2|TRBJ2-5
CASSGQGAPMETQYF
>TRBV6-6|TRBJ1-4
CASSRAGRNEKLFF
>TRBV19|TRBJ1-5
CASSILRTSSNQPQHF
>TRBV7-2|TRBJ1-1
CASSLLGTGPSGAFF
>TRBV7-9|TRBJ2-7
CASSKTSPGRSYEQYF
>TRBV5-6|TRBJ1-1
CASSLLWGENTEAFF
>TRBV5-1|TRBJ2-2
CASSQQGAGAGELFF
>TRBV9|TRBJ2-3
CASSVDPLGTSGDTQYF
>TRBV11-2|TRBJ2-3
CASSLQLAGATDTQYF
>TRBV11-3|TRBJ1-2
CASSLNPASGYTF
>TRBV5-6|TRBJ1-1
CASSYAFTEAFF
>TRBV6-5|TRBJ1-5
CASSSDRGHNQPQHF
>TRBV5-1|TRBJ2-2
CASSRGTGELFF
>TRBV5-4|TRBJ2-5
CASSQGRAQETQYF
>TRBV4-1|TRBJ1-2
CASSQGGGRGDYGYTF
>TRBV7-2|TRBJ1-5
CASSLEQGKPQHF